This T cell receptor beta chain was obtained from a study of blood T cell repertoires in COVID-19. On the study more broadly: Samples came from the United States, Italy and Spain, spanning acute and convalescent COVID-19. PBMCs, B-cell-depleted T cells, or T cells provided the cDNA or gDNA that made up the material.

Original processing notes: Cell counts per sample came from amplifying reference gene primers. Measured with immunoSEQ multiplex PCR; TCRdb has only the in-frame clones, and not every one. Clone size and the V and J calls come from that table; the DNA yielded D and trimming. The repertoire has some 260,000 clones, more than 70% of them found once; the top ten carry roughly 3.1%. This TCR was sampled from a woman younger than 30 with acute or convalescent COVID-19. The sample comprised peripheral blood.

Here the CDR3 reads CASSLIGAPYGYTF. The CDR3, as DNA: TGTGCCAGCAGTTTGATCGGAGCACCCTATGGCTACACCTTC. The chain links TRBV28 to TRBJ1-2; D gene ambiguous. V lost 3 bases and J lost 4, with 12 bases in between. The CDR3 covers 14 residues. From germline, CDR1 is MDHEN and CDR2 SYDVKM.